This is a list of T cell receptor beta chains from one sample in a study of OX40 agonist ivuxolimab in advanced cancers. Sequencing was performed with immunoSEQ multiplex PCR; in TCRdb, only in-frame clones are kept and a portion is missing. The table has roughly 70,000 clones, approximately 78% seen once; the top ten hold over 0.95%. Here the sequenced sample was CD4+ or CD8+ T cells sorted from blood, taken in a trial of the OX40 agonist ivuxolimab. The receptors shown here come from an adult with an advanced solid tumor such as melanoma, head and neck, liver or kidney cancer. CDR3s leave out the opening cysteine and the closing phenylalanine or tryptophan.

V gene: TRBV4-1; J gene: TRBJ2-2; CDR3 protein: ASSPWTSGSTGELF
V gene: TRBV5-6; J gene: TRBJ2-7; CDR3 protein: ASRTTGTSGAYEQY
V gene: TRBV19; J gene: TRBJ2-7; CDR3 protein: ASSRGLPPLFYEQY
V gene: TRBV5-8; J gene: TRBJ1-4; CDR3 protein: ATSGGLNEKLF
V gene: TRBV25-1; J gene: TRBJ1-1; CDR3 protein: ASSRPQGGGEAF
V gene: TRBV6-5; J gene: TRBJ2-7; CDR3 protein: ASSSTGTGQYEQY
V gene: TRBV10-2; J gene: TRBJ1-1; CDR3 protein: ASSEVGEAF
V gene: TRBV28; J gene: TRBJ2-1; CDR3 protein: ASSSTGGVGNEQF
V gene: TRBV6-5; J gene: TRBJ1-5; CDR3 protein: ASSWARGNQPQH
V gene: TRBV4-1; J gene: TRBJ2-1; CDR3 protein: ASSQVAGYNEQF
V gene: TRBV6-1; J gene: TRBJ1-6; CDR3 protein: ASSERVIYNSPLH
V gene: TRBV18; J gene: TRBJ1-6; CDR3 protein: ASSPPLGQGNSPLH
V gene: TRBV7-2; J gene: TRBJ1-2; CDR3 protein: ASSLLPDSRYGYT
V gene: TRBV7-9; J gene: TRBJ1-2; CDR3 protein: ASSSTGVNYGYT
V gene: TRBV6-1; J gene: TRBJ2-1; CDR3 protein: ASGVKITNEQF
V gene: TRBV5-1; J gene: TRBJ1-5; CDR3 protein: ASSLDSYSNQPQH
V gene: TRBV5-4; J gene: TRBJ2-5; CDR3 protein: ASSPSPQETQY
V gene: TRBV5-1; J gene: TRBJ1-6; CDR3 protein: ASSLAGDRGPEH
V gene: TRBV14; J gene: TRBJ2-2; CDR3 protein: ASSQRTSLGGELF
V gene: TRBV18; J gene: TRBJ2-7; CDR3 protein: ASSPGTSSDEQY
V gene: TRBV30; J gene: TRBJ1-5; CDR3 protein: AWSLGQPNQPQH
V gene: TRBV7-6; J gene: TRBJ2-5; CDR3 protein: ASSLRMAQTQY
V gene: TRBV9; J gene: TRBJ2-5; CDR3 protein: ASSVYRSQETQY
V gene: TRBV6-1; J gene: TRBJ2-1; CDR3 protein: ASIEKGQGYNEQF
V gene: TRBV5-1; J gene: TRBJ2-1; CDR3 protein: ASSLLRVGDEQF
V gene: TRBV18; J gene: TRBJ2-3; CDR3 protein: ASSPDVLGTDTQY
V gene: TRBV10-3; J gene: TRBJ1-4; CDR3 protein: AISDWTGQGEKLF
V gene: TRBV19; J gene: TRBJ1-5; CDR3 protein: ASTYGTLRQGGWGNQPQH
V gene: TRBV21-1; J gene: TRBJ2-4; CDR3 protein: ASSRPDRGKNIQY
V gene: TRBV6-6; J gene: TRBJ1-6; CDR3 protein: ASRNMGQRNSPLH
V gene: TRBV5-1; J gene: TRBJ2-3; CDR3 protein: ASSLAGSGGSPDTQY
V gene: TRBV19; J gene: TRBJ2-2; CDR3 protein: ASSTSSGTNTGELF
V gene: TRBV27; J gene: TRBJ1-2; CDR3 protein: ASSLAQGYGYT
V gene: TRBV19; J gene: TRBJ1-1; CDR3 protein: ASSRTGPGTEAF
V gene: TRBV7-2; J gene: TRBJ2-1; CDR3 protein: ASSLIVGLAGSSNEQF
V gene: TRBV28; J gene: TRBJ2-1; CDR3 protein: ASRERGGRNEQF
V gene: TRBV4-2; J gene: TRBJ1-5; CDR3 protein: ASSHRREGQPQH
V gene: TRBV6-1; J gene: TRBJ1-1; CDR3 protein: ASKRGNTEAF
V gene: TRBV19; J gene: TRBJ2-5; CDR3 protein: ASKMDGQETQY
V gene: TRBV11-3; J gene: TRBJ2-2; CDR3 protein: ASGPSSGELF
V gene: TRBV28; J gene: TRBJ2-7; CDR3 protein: ASSSDSYEQY
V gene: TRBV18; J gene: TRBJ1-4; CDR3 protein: ASSPYQDSLNEKLF
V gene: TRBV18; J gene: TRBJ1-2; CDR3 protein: ASSPQQGGESYGYT
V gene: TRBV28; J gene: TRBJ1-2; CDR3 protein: ASSLPTGNYGYT
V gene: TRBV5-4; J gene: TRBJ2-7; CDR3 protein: ASSSLGTGYSYEQY
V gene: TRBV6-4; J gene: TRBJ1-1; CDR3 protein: ASSDRGKGTEAF
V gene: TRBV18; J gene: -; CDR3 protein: ASSPRQGNSGELF
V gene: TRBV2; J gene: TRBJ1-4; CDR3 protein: ASKGGEATWKLF
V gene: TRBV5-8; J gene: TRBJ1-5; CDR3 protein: ASSLGTAGGNQPQH